These 20 T cell receptor beta chains share one sample of origin, sequenced in a study of PD-1 blockade in mismatch repair-deficient tumors. Only in-frame clones appear in the TCRdb table, and some are missing; sequencing was by immunoSEQ multiplex PCR. This sample has about 49,000 clones, with roughly 82% found just once. The material was PBMCs, obtained before pembrolizumab treatment. The receptors were sampled from an adult with mismatch repair-deficient cancer.

This clone was counted only a few times. One end of the junction varies from germline; a read error may be responsible. This chain links TRBV6-5 with TRBJ2-7; D is uncertain. The V gene's germline CDR1 is MNHEY and CDR2 SVGAGI. The CDR3 sequence is 11 residues long. The CDR3 reads CASSNSYEQYF. The DNA of the CDR3 is TGTGCCAGCAGTAACTCCTACGAGCAGTACTTC.

DNA of the CDR3: TGTGCCAGCAAGAGGACAGGGGGAAGCAATCAGCCCCAGCATTTT. Translation gives CASKRTGGSNQPQHF. The chain carries TRBV2 and TRBJ1-5; 10 nucleotides match TRBD1. Trimming took 7 bases from V and 1 from J; bases not matched to a gene: 4. Germline CDR1 SNHLY, CDR2 FYNNEI. The CDR3 has 15 residues.

The chain combines TRBV5-1 with TRBJ2-1, with 11 bases lining up with TRBD2. Germline trimming cut 3 bases from V and 10 bases from J; bases unmatched to any gene: 15. Germline V gene sequence: CDR1 SGHRS, CDR2 YFSETQ. The CDR3 runs to 17 residues. The CDR3 sequence is CASSWTLAGGGGGEQFF. CDR3 DNA sequence: TGCGCCAGCAGCTGGACATTAGCGGGAGGGGGGGGCGGAGAGCAGTTCTTC.

V is TRBV6-1 and J is TRBJ2-1; TRBD2 aligns across 12 bases. The CDR3 is 15 residues long. Germline trimming cut 7 bases from V and 9 bases from J; bases unmatched to any gene: 10. Germline V lookup: CDR1 MNHNS, CDR2 SASEGT. The CDR3 DNA reads as TGTGCCAGCACCAGAGTGCTAGCGGGAGGGCGTGAGCAGTTCTTC. It translates to CASTRVLAGGREQFF.

The chain joins TRBV6-5 to TRBJ2-1; 8 positions match TRBD2. Germline assignment: CDR1 MNHEY and CDR2 SVGAGI. CDR3 length: 14 amino acids. The trim removed 5 bases at V and 7 bases at J, leaving 7 bases unmatched. The DNA of the CDR3 is TGTGCCAGCAGTGCTAGCGGGCAAAAAAATGAGCAGTTCTTC. This translates into CASSASGQKNEQFF.

The chain combines TRBV9 with TRBJ1-2; D is possibly TRBD1 (6 bases). The CDR3 extends over 15 amino acids. V lost 1 base and J lost 7, with 17 bases in between. Germline lookup yields CDR1 SGDLS and CDR2 YYNGEE. DNA for the CDR3: TGTGCCAGCAGCGTACTTCAGGGGCCGTCGAGTGGCTACACCTTC. Protein: CASSVLQGPSSGYTF.

The J gene is TRBJ2-5, the V gene TRBV6-1, with 8 bases fitting TRBD1. Germline CDR1 is MNHNS and CDR2 is SASEGT. CDR3 size: 13 residues. With 8 bases clipped from V and 5 bases from J, the junction kept 7 bases outside the gene matches. For the CDR3, the DNA is TGTGCCAGCCAGACAGGGGTGAGGGAGACCCAGTACTTC. Protein sequence: CASQTGVRETQYF.

This chain connects TRBV9 to TRBJ2-1; maybe TRBD2 (6 bases). Trimming left V 0 bases short and J 0 bases short, with 19 bases between. From germline, CDR1 is SGDLS and CDR2 YYNGEE. CDR3 length: 19 residues. The CDR3 DNA reads as TGTGCCAGCAGCGTAGGAGCGGGCGGTCATTCAATCTCCTACAATGAGCAGTTCTTC. Translation gives CASSVGAGGHSISYNEQFF.

This clone showed up just a few times. The chain joins TRBV20-1 to TRBJ1-2; D is undetermined. The CDR3 loop spans 11 amino acids. Germline-derived CDR1 and CDR2 are DFQATT and SNEGSKA (reference sequence). With 5 bases removed from V and 5 bases from J, the gap between germline ends came to 9 bases. The CDR3 nucleotides are TGCAGTGCTGCCGACATGTATGGCTACACCTTC. Residues: CSAADMYGYTF.

The genes are TRBV6-4 and TRBJ2-2; the D call may be TRBD1 or TRBD2 (6 bases each). CDR3 size: 17 residues. The V and J ends lost 6 bases and 2 bases respectively, with 19 bases between them. Germline CDR1 reads MRHNA; CDR2 reads SNTAGT. The CDR3 region is CASRGTTGLINTGELFF. CDR3 bases: TGTGCCAGCAGAGGGACAACGGGACTTATCAACACCGGGGAGCTGTTTTTT.

The CDR3 loop reads CASSPDRYTEAFF. The DNA of the CDR3 is TGTGCCAGCAGCCCAGACAGATACACTGAAGCTTTCTTT. V gene TRBV6-1 combines with J gene TRBJ1-1, with a weak D call TRBD1 (5 bases). Germline V gene sequence: CDR1 MNHNS, CDR2 SASEGT. The V end was cut by 6 bases, the J end by 3 bases, with 11 bases between. This CDR3 spans 13 amino acids.

The V call is TRBV5-5, the J call TRBJ2-4, with 10 bases matching TRBD1. Unmatched junction bases numbered 11, after V lost 3 bases and J lost 8 bases. Germline V gene lookup returns CDR1 SGHKS and CDR2 YYEKEE (reference sequence). The CDR3 covers 16 residues. DNA of the CDR3: TGTGCCAGCAGCTCCGGCGGGACAGGGGCTTTTGACATTCAGTACTTC. It yields the protein CASSSGGTGAFDIQYF.

The genes are TRBV30 and TRBJ2-1; D is perhaps TRBD1 (6 bases). Trimming removed 1 base at V and 4 bases at J, with 14 bases between. Looked up from germline, CDR1 is GTSNPN and CDR2 is SVGIG (reference sequence). The CDR3 sequence is 15 residues long. In DNA, the CDR3 is TGTGCCTGGAGTGAGGGCCCCAGGGGATACAATGAGCAGTTCTTC. Translating it yields CAWSEGPRGYNEQFF. The variable domain in full, with the rest retrieved from reference TRBV30 and TRBJ2-1, is SQTIHQWPATLVQPVGSPLSLECTVEGTSNPNLYWYRQAAGRGLQLLFYSVGIGQISSEVPQNLSASRPQDRQFILSSKKLLLSDSGFYLCAWSEGPRGYNEQFFGPGTRLTVL.

The rearrangement uses TRBV29-1 and TRBJ2-5, with D tentatively TRBD1 (6 bases). Between the trimmed V and J ends, which lost 0 bases and 2 bases, there was a span of 13 bases. CDR1 SQVTM and CDR2 ANQGSEA come from the germline V gene. This CDR3 comprises 15 residues. Here the CDR3 DNA reads TGCAGCGTTGAAGAGGGCAGGGGAGCTCAAGAGACCCAGTACTTC. Its protein is CSVEEGRGAQETQYF.

This clone was recorded only once. The V call is TRBV5-1, the J call TRBJ2-5, with D unresolved. The CDR3 is 13 amino acids. Looked up from germline, CDR1 is SGHRS and CDR2 is YFSETQ. V was shortened by 4 bases and J by 2 bases, with 9 bases between the two germline ends. The CDR3 DNA reads as TGCGCCAGCAGCCCCGGTATACAAGAGACCCAGTACTTC. Amino acids: CASSPGIQETQYF.

This chain joins TRBV25-1 and TRBJ1-1, with D perhaps TRBD1 (6 bases). Trimming took 4 bases from V and 1 from J, leaving 10 bases between them. CDR3 length: 14 residues. Germline values: CDR1 MGHDK, CDR2 SYGVNS. The CDR3 loop reads CASSGMDRNTEAFF. As DNA, the CDR3 is TGTGCCAGCAGTGGCATGGACAGGAACACTGAAGCTTTCTTT.

This rearrangement joins TRBV11-1 to TRBJ2-7; D not resolved. CDR1 and CDR2 (germline): SGHAT, FQDESV (reference sequence). The CDR3 is 14 amino acids. Trimming left V 1 base short and J 7 bases short, with 14 bases between. For the CDR3, the DNA is TGTGCCAGCAGCTTAGTTAGGGCTACGGGTGAGCAGTACTTC. Translated, it gives CASSLVRATGEQYF.

The genes are TRBV7-2 and TRBJ2-5, with TRBD2 as a possible D gene (6 bases). V was clipped by 5 bases and J by 4 bases, with 11 bases between them. The CDR3 runs to 13 residues. In germline, CDR1 is SGHTA, CDR2 FQGNSA. CDR3 sequence: CASSGGAGETQYF. Written as DNA, the CDR3 is TGTGCCAGCAGCGGAGGGGCGGGAGAGACCCAGTACTTC.

The chain combines TRBV30 with TRBJ1-1; D call uncertain. Germline V gives CDR1 GTSNPN, CDR2 SVGIG (reference sequence). The CDR3 consists of 11 residues. The germline V and J ends were trimmed by 2 bases and 4 bases, with 5 bases remaining between them. This chain's CDR3 is CAWSKGTEAFF. In nucleotides, the CDR3 is TGTGCCTGGAGTAAAGGCACTGAAGCTTTCTTT.

The chain has TRBV7-8 and TRBJ1-5; D is ambiguous. The CDR3 extends over 14 amino acids. V was cut by 5 bases and J by 5 bases, with 13 bases left in between. Germline values: CDR1 SGHVS, CDR2 FQNEAQ. CDR3 amino acids: CASSGEAGHQPQHF. In nucleotides, the CDR3 is TGTGCCAGCAGCGGCGAGGCAGGTCATCAGCCCCAGCATTTT.